The 29 T cell receptor beta chains in this list originate from one sample, sequenced in a study of metastatic and nonmetastatic thyroid tumors. Prior to thyroid surgery, none of the patients had received any treatment. Using MiXCR, TCRdb re-called clones from the PCR reads. This table has more than 5,500 clones, about 27% appearing once. The sample was adjacent normal tissue. Receptor source: a female donor with papillary thyroid cancer or a benign thyroid nodule (not recorded which). Some clones in this sample may be carry-over from other donors' samples.

By its share, this clone is medium-sized. This rearrangement joins TRBV20-1 to TRBJ1-5; 8 bases fit TRBD1. J gave up 7 bases and V 4 bases, and 6 bases lay outside the gene matches. Germline CDR1 is DFQATT and CDR2 is SNEGSKA (reference sequence). The CDR3 loop spans 13 amino acids. The CDR3 coding sequence is TGCAGTGCTATAGGGACAGGCGACCAGCCCCAGCATTTT. Encoded protein: CSAIGTGDQPQHF.

The V and J genes are TRBV12-3 or TRBV12-4 and TRBJ2-4; maybe TRBD1 (6 bases). Trimming took off 3 bases at V and 6 bases at J, with 15 bases between the two ends. There are 15 residues in the CDR3. CDR3 bases: TGTGCCAGCAGTTTGCGACAGGACCCTTCAAACATTCAGTACTTC. Protein product: CASSLRQDPSNIQYF.

The chain has TRBV25-1 and TRBJ1-4, with D tentatively TRBD1 (6 bases). The CDR3 runs to 14 residues. CDR1 is MGHDK and CDR2 is SYGVNS in the germline V gene. V lost 3 bases and J lost 7, with 12 bases in between. This CDR3 reads CASSESRGSEKLFF. Here the CDR3 DNA reads TGTGCCAGCAGTGAGTCCAGGGGAAGTGAAAAACTGTTTTTT.

CDR3 residues: CASSEAGGAQLSLHF. The CDR3 nucleotides are TGTGCCAGCAGTGAAGCGGGGGGGGCGCAGCTCTCCCTCCACTTT. This chain connects TRBV6-1 to TRBJ1-6; TRBD1 is a possible D gene (6 bases). Germline-derived CDR1 and CDR2 are MNHNS and SASEGT. This CDR3 region has 15 residues. V was cut by 0 bases and J by 14 bases, with 17 bases left in between.

This clone was counted between two and nine times. V usage is TRBV6-1 and J usage is TRBJ2-2; D could derive from TRBD1 or TRBD2 (5 bases each). Trimming pared 2 bases from V and 3 bases from J, leaving 10 bases between. CDR3 length: 15 residues. CDR1 and CDR2 (germline): MNHNS, SASEGT. Here the CDR3 DNA reads TGTGCCAGCAGTGAACGGGGACGCGACACCGGGGAGCTGTTTTTT. Encoded protein: CASSERGRDTGELFF.

The J gene is TRBJ2-5, the V gene TRBV6-5; 10 bases fit TRBD2. Germline V gene lookup returns CDR1 MNHEY and CDR2 SVGAGI. The CDR3 spans 17 residues. The trim removed 0 bases at V and 5 bases at J, leaving 9 bases unmatched. The CDR3 region is CASSYSSRLAGDETQYF. CDR3 DNA: TGTGCCAGCAGTTACTCTTCCCGGCTAGCGGGAGATGAGACCCAGTACTTC.

Only a few counts were recorded for this clone. DNA for the CDR3: TGTGCCAGCAGGGGGGAGGGAGAATACGAGCAGTACTTC. Amino acid sequence: CASRGEGEYEQYF. The chain employs TRBV6-1 and TRBJ2-7; 7 bases agree with TRBD2. CDR3 length: 13 residues. Unmatched junction bases numbered 6, after V lost 6 bases and J lost 4 bases. Germline V gene data show CDR1 as MNHNS and CDR2 as SASEGT.

This clone is labeled medium-sized. This rearrangement joins TRBV3-1 to TRBJ2-5; 8 bases match TRBD2. This CDR3 is 16 amino acids long. With V trimmed by 6 bases and J by 5 bases, 14 bases remained unmatched. Germline V gene lookup returns CDR1 LGHDT and CDR2 YNNKEL (reference sequence). The CDR3 region is CASSGGSVTGGETQYF. CDR3 nucleotides: TGTGCCAGCAGTGGAGGAAGCGTGACGGGAGGGGAGACCCAGTACTTC.

The chain is built from TRBV19 and TRBJ2-1; D might be TRBD1 (5 bases). V lost 0 bases to trimming and J lost 4 bases, with 19 bases between them. Germline-derived CDR1 and CDR2 are LNHDA and SQIVND (reference sequence). The CDR3 is 18 residues long. The CDR3 nucleotides are TGTGCCAGTAGTATAGATCCAACCCGTCTTGGGGCTTACAATGAGCAGTTCTTC. Its translation: CASSIDPTRLGAYNEQFF.

In its sample, this clone ranks as large. The V and J genes are TRBV28 and TRBJ2-1; tentative D call: TRBD1 (5 bases). V was cut by 3 bases and J by 9 bases, with 12 bases left in between. The CDR3 extends over 13 amino acids. The germline CDR1 and CDR2 sequences are MDHEN and SYDVKM. Here the CDR3 reads CASSFQGLLEQFF. In DNA form, the CDR3 reads TGTGCCAGCAGTTTTCAGGGTCTGCTTGAGCAGTTCTTC.

This clone has only a few counts. The chain employs TRBV12-3 or TRBV12-4 and TRBJ1-3, with a weak D call TRBD1 (5 bases). This CDR3 region has 11 residues. Trimming shortened V by 4 bases and J by 8 bases, and 6 bases separated the two germline ends. CDR3 sequence (DNA): TGTGCCAGCAGTTCCAGGGACACCATATATTTT. Translating it yields CASSSRDTIYF.

This clone was detected only a few times. The rearrangement links TRBV28 to TRBJ2-7; TRBD2 aligns across 10 bases. CDR3 length: 18 residues. The V and J ends lost 4 bases and 4 bases, in that order; junction bases with no gene match: 16. Germline assignment: CDR1 MDHEN and CDR2 SYDVKM. DNA of the CDR3: TGTGCCAGCAGTTACCATCGGTCTAGCGGGAGAGTAGGTTACGAGCAGTACTTC. Its protein is CASSYHRSSGRVGYEQYF.

This clone is medium-sized within its sample. The chain joins TRBV2 to TRBJ1-6, with TRBD1 matching over 7 bases. The CDR3 is made up of 15 amino acids. The V gene end was trimmed by 6 bases and the J gene end by 7 bases; junction bases not matched to a gene: 9. Germline values: CDR1 SNHLY, CDR2 FYNNEI. CDR3 protein: CASRSQGIGNSPLHF. As DNA, the CDR3 is TGTGCCAGCAGATCACAGGGGATCGGGAATTCACCCCTCCACTTT.

This clone has just a few counts. The chain uses TRBV27 and TRBJ2-7, with unresolved D. Germline V CDR1 and CDR2: MNHEY, SMNVEV (reference sequence). CDR3 length: 12 amino acids. V was clipped by 4 bases and J by 2 bases, with 6 bases between them. CDR3: CASSSKTYEQYF. CDR3 nucleotides: TGTGCCAGCAGTTCAAAGACCTACGAGCAGTACTTC.

Note on this clone: Germline is not matched at one junction end, which may reflect a read error. The CDR3 DNA follows: TGTGCCAGCAGTTTAATAGGGAGCTCCGACAATGAGCAGTTCTTC. Its translation: CASSLIGSSDNEQFF. The V call is TRBV12-3 or TRBV12-4, the J call TRBJ2-1, with D maybe TRBD2 (5 bases). This CDR3 contains 15 residues.

This chain joins TRBV15 and TRBJ2-1; 10 positions match TRBD1. The CDR3 consists of 15 residues. Germline CDR1 reads LNHNV; CDR2 reads YYDKDF (reference sequence). V lost 2 bases, J lost 5 bases, and 3 bases stayed unmatched. CDR3 nucleotides: TGTGCCACCAGCAGACGGACAGGGGGGAACAATGAGCAGTTCTTC. This translates into CATSRRTGGNNEQFF.

Sample share makes this clone medium-sized. This sequence joins TRBV20-1 and TRBJ2-5; D possibly matches TRBD1 or TRBD2 (6 bases each). The CDR3 runs to 14 residues. Looked up from germline, CDR1 is DFQATT and CDR2 is SNEGSKA (reference sequence). Trimming pared 3 bases from V and 5 bases from J, leaving 16 bases between. The CDR3 nucleotides read TGCAGTGCTAGCCGGGGGTCTCAGGGGGAGACCCAGTACTTC. Its translation is CSASRGSQGETQYF.

The chain employs TRBV7-2 and TRBJ2-7; 11 positions agree with TRBD2. After removal of 7 bases from V and 0 bases from J, the junction contained 5 bases not matched to a gene. Germline loops: CDR1 SGHTA, CDR2 FQGNSA. There are 15 residues in the CDR3. This CDR3 is CASTFGTSGSYEQYF. The CDR3 region has the DNA TGTGCCAGCACCTTCGGGACTAGCGGCTCCTACGAGCAGTACTTC.

With respect to this clone: Other DNA variants within this sample encode the same CDR3. V gene TRBV6-2 or TRBV6-3 combines with J gene TRBJ2-1; unclear D gene. CDR1 is MNHEY, CDR2 SVGEGT, per germline. Trimming pared 4 bases from V and 9 bases from J, leaving 10 bases between. The CDR3 length is 12 residues. The CDR3 reads CASSLSAGEQFF. As DNA, the CDR3 is TGTGCCAGCAGTTTGTCCGCTGGTGAGCAGTTCTTC.

This clone was counted a few times. This chain joins TRBV6-2 or TRBV6-3 and TRBJ1-1; 7 nucleotides agree with TRBD1. The CDR3 totals 12 residues. Germline loops: CDR1 MNHEY, CDR2 SVGEGT. Trimming at V came to 6 bases and at J to 3 bases, leaving 1 base not matched to a gene. The DNA for the CDR3 is TGTGCCAGCAGACAGGGGTACACTGAAGCTTTCTTT. This translates into CASRQGYTEAFF.

The genes are TRBV6-1 and TRBJ2-1, with TRBD2 matching over 12 bases. The CDR3 has 17 amino acids. V dropped 9 bases and J dropped 0; count of bases not matched to a gene: 9. Germline lookup yields CDR1 MNHNS and CDR2 SASEGT. CDR3: CASTGTSGWSSYNEQFF. In DNA, the CDR3 is TGTGCCAGTACCGGGACTAGCGGGTGGAGCTCCTACAATGAGCAGTTCTTC.

This clone has a count of ten or more. The conserved final phenylalanine or tryptophan is absent from the CDR3, which likely points to a read error. The chain employs TRBV6-6 and TRBJ1-2, with 11 bases identical to TRBD1. Germline loops: CDR1 MNHNY, CDR2 SVGAGI (reference sequence). CDR3 length: 16 amino acids. The CDR3 here is CASSYLGQGANHGYTL. In DNA, the CDR3 is TGTGCCAGCAGTTACTTAGGACAGGGGGCTAACCATGGCTACACCCTC.

The chain has TRBV6-1 and TRBJ2-1; the D call may be TRBD1 or TRBD2 (5 bases each). V was clipped by 0 bases and J by 11 bases, with 8 bases between them. The CDR3 contains 12 residues. Germline CDR1 reads MNHNS; CDR2 reads SASEGT. CDR3 coding DNA: TGTGCCAGCAGTGAAGCTGGGACGCAGCAGTTCTTC. It codes for CASSEAGTQQFF.

This chain uses TRBV7-2 with TRBJ2-3, with 9 bases identical to TRBD2. V was pared by 0 bases and J by 4 bases, with 5 bases of the junction left unmatched. The CDR3 runs 16 residues. In germline, CDR1 is SGHTA, CDR2 FQGNSA. CDR3 sequence reads: CASSLALAGGSDTQYF. Here the CDR3 DNA reads TGTGCCAGCAGCTTAGCGCTCGCGGGAGGGTCAGATACGCAGTATTTT.

This chain connects TRBV6-5 to TRBJ1-2; TRBD1 aligns across 7 bases. Germline assignment: CDR1 MNHEY and CDR2 SVGAGI. V lost 2 bases, J lost 4 bases, and 10 bases stayed unmatched. CDR3 length: 16 residues. CDR3 nucleotide sequence: TGTGCCAGCAGTTACGATGCCCGACAGGGAAGCTATGGCTACACCTTC. This translates into CASSYDARQGSYGYTF.

The chain is built from TRBV5-1 and TRBJ2-3; maybe TRBD1 (6 bases). The CDR3 is made up of 15 amino acids. Germline-derived CDR1 and CDR2 are SGHRS and YFSETQ. Trimming removed 0 bases from V and 2 bases from J, with 10 bases in between. In DNA form, the CDR3 reads TGCGCCAGCAGCTTGGAGAGGACAGTCACAGATACGCAGTATTTT. It codes for CASSLERTVTDTQYF.

Within the sample, this clone is medium-sized. The genes are TRBV30 and TRBJ1-2, with a tentative D call TRBD1 (5 bases). Trimming took 1 base from V and 2 from J, leaving 8 bases between them. CDR3 size: 13 residues. Germline CDR1 GTSNPN, CDR2 SVGIG (reference sequence). This chain's CDR3 is CAWSDTGNYGYTF. The DNA for the CDR3 is TGTGCCTGGAGTGACACAGGAAACTATGGCTACACCTTC.

This clone is medium-sized. The chain has TRBV5-1 and TRBJ2-7; unclear D gene. This CDR3 is 11 amino acids long. Germline V gives CDR1 SGHRS, CDR2 YFSETQ. Trimming cost V 10 bases and J 2 bases, with 10 bases left between them. The CDR3 bases are TGCGCCGCTACTGGTACCTACGAGCAGTACTTC. As protein: CAATGTYEQYF. Using reference TRBV5-1 and TRBJ2-7 for the parts outside the CDR3, the full variable domain is KAGVTQTPRYLIKTRGQQVTLSCSPISGHRSVSWYQQTPGQGLQFLFEYFSETQRNKGNFPGRFSGRQFSNSRSEMNVSTLELGDSALYLCAATGTYEQYFGPGTRLTVT.

The V call is TRBV20-1, the J call TRBJ2-1, with 12 bases that match TRBD2. J was trimmed by 6 bases and V by 2 bases; bases with no gene match: 11. This CDR3 has 17 residues. Germline V gene lookup returns CDR1 DFQATT and CDR2 SNEGSKA (reference sequence). CDR3 loop: CSARSTLTSGGLNEQFF. In DNA, the CDR3 is TGCAGTGCTAGATCCACCCTGACTAGCGGGGGCCTCAATGAGCAGTTCTTC.